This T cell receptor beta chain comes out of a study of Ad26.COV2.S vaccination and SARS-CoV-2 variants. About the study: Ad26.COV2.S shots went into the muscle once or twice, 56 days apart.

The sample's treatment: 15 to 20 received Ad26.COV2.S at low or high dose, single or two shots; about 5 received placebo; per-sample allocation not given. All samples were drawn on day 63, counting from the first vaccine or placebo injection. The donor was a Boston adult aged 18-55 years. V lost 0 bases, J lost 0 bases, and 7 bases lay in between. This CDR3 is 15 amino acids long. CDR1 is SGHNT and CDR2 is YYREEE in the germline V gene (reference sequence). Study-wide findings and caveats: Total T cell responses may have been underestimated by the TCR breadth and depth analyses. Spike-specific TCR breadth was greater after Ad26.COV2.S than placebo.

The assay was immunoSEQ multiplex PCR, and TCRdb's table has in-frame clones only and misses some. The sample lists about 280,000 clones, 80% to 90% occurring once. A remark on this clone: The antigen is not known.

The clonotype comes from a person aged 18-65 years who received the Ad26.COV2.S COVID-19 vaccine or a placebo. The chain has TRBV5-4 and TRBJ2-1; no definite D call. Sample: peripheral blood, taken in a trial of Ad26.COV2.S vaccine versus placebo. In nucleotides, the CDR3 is TGTGCCAGCAGCTTGGACTTAGGCTCCTACAATGAGCAGTTCTTC. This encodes CASSLDLGSYNEQFF.